What follows are 29 T cell receptor beta chains derived from one specimen sequenced in a study of shared clonotypes between healthy human individuals. Terminally differentiated effector memory CD45RA+ cells were excluded from the naive CD8 cells, which were CD45RO-negative and positively selected for CCR7. The repertoire was sequenced with immunoSEQ multiplex PCR; TCRdb's copy has only in-frame clones and lacks some. The repertoire holds some 2 million clones, with about 95% as singletons. Sequenced material: naive CD8+ T cells sorted from blood. The source of these receptors is a man aged 18 to 35 in good health.

The rearrangement joins TRBV25-1 to TRBJ2-3; TRBD1 or TRBD2 may be the D gene (5 bases each). The CDR3 has 14 residues. Germline CDR1 reads MGHDK; CDR2 reads SYGVNS. V dropped 1 base and J dropped 7 bases, with 12 bases sitting between them. DNA of the CDR3: TGTGCCAGCAGTGAATTGGGGGAGAGCTATACGCAGTATTTT. Amino acids: CASSELGESYTQYF.

The rearrangement joins TRBV5-8 to TRBJ2-7; D perhaps matches TRBD2 (6 bases). Trimming shortened V by 5 bases and J by 0 bases, and 9 bases separated the two germline ends. Germline assignment: CDR1 SGHTS and CDR2 YDEGEE. The CDR3 spans 13 residues. The CDR3 nucleotides read TGTGCCAGCAGGGTTAGCGGCTCCTACGAGCAGTACTTC. Residues: CASRVSGSYEQYF.

The chain joins TRBV4-1 to TRBJ1-6; the D is unclear. The germline gives CDR1 MGHRA, CDR2 YSYEKL. Trimming removed 1 base at V and 0 bases at J, with 13 bases between. The CDR3 totals 18 residues. The chain's CDR3 is CASSQVSLRFSYNSPLHF. CDR3 DNA sequence: TGCGCCAGCAGCCAAGTGTCATTACGGTTCTCCTATAATTCACCCCTCCACTTT.

The CDR3 region is CASSSRLAIHEQYF. CDR3 coding DNA: TGTGCCAGCAGCTCGAGACTAGCGATCCACGAGCAGTACTTC. The genes are TRBV5-6 and TRBJ2-7; 8 positions agree with TRBD2. There are 14 residues in the CDR3. Trimming removed 3 bases from V and 5 bases from J; junction bases left unmatched: 7. Germline V gives CDR1 SGHDT, CDR2 YYEEEE.

The V gene is TRBV10-3, the J gene TRBJ1-2; possible D gene TRBD1, 6 bases. In germline, CDR1 is ENHRY, CDR2 SYGVKD. Trimming removed 6 bases from V and 4 bases from J, with 15 bases in between. The CDR3 consists of 14 residues. For the CDR3, the DNA is TGTGCCATCAGCACTCCAGGGGAACCCTATGGCTACACCTTC. This codes for CAISTPGEPYGYTF.

J is TRBJ2-7 and V is TRBV5-6; possible D gene TRBD2, 5 bases. Trimming cost V 4 bases and J 3 bases, with 14 bases left between them. This CDR3 region has 14 residues. CDR1 is SGHDT and CDR2 is YYEEEE in the germline V gene. The CDR3 region is CASSRGFSYYEQYF. CDR3 DNA: TGTGCCAGCAGCCGCGGGTTTTCTTACTACGAGCAGTACTTC.

The rearrangement uses TRBV18 and TRBJ2-1; D perhaps matches TRBD2 (5 bases). Trimming pared 1 base from V and 4 bases from J, leaving 11 bases between. In germline, CDR1 is KGHSH, CDR2 LQKENI. The CDR3 consists of 15 residues. CDR3 sequence reads: CASSPRSGVYNEQFF. In DNA form, the CDR3 reads TGTGCCAGCTCACCACGGTCCGGGGTTTACAATGAGCAGTTCTTC.

The chain couples TRBV5-6 to TRBJ1-2; weak D call: TRBD1 (5 bases). The CDR3 totals 14 residues. The V gene's germline CDR1 is SGHDT and CDR2 YYEEEE. V dropped 3 bases and J dropped 9 bases, with 18 bases sitting between them. CDR3 sequence reads: CASSSWGWIGSYTF. The DNA of the CDR3 is TGTGCCAGCAGCTCCTGGGGGTGGATCGGGAGCTACACCTTC.

CDR3 sequence reads: CASSWDRDYEQYF. The DNA for the CDR3 is TGTGCCAGCAGTTGGGACAGAGACTACGAGCAGTACTTC. The chain couples TRBV2 to TRBJ2-7; TRBD1 matches 7 bases. Per the germline V gene, CDR1 is SNHLY and CDR2 is FYNNEI. V dropped 5 bases and J dropped 3; count of bases not matched to a gene: 4. This CDR3 contains 13 residues.

This chain connects TRBV9 to TRBJ2-5; D may be TRBD1 (6 bases). The germline CDR1 and CDR2 sequences are SGDLS and YYNGEE. V lost 3 bases and J lost 1, with 10 bases in between. CDR3 length: 14 amino acids. The CDR3 nucleotides read TGTGCCAGCAGCGCGGAGACAGGCCAAGAGACCCAGTACTTC. Amino acid sequence: CASSAETGQETQYF.

On this clone: This same CDR3 is encoded by further DNA sequences in the sample. The J gene is TRBJ1-1, the V gene TRBV7-9, with D possibly matching TRBD1 (5 bases). Germline lookup yields CDR1 SEHNR and CDR2 FQNEAQ (reference sequence). The CDR3 is 14 residues long. Trimming cost V 3 bases and J 1 base, with 9 bases left between them. The CDR3 here is CASSFVGGNTEAFF. CDR3 DNA sequence: TGTGCCAGCAGCTTTGTCGGGGGGAACACTGAAGCTTTCTTT.

J is TRBJ2-7 and V is TRBV29-1, with D possibly being TRBD1 (5 bases). Germline-derived CDR1 and CDR2 are SQVTM and ANQGSEA. V lost 4 bases and J 7 bases, leaving 11 bases between the germline ends. The CDR3 loop spans 11 amino acids. CDR3 amino acids: CSVVTVEEQYF. The CDR3, as DNA: TGCAGCGTTGTGACAGTTGAAGAGCAGTACTTC.

The J gene is TRBJ2-4, the V gene TRBV7-2; 9 nucleotides agree with TRBD2. CDR1 SGHTA and CDR2 FQGNSA come from the germline V gene. With V trimmed by 1 base and J by 8 bases, 3 bases remained unmatched. CDR3 length equals 14 residues. The CDR3: CASSLGGGADIQYF. Here the CDR3 DNA reads TGTGCCAGCAGCTTAGGCGGGGGGGCCGACATTCAGTACTTC.

J is TRBJ2-3 and V is TRBV9; the D gene is possibly TRBD1 (6 bases). Trimming pared 4 bases from V and 2 bases from J, leaving 14 bases between. In germline, CDR1 is SGDLS, CDR2 YYNGEE. The CDR3 extends over 15 amino acids. CDR3 loop: CASSPGGGLTDTQYF. For the CDR3, the DNA is TGTGCCAGCAGCCCGGGTGGGGGCCTCACAGATACGCAGTATTTT.

V usage is TRBV28 and J usage is TRBJ2-7; tentatively, D is TRBD1 or TRBD2 (5 bases each). The CDR3 extends over 14 amino acids. Trimming shortened V by 6 bases and J by 2 bases, and 14 bases separated the two germline ends. Germline-derived CDR1 and CDR2 are MDHEN and SYDVKM. CDR3 amino acids: CASSPELGAYEQYF. CDR3 nucleotides: TGTGCCAGCAGCCCCGAGTTGGGGGCCTACGAGCAGTACTTC.

This clone is a singleton in its sample. The gene calls are TRBV5-5 and TRBJ2-7, with D uncertain. Trimming shortened V by 3 bases and J by 3 bases, and 10 bases separated the two germline ends. The germline gives CDR1 SGHKS, CDR2 YYEKEE (reference sequence). This CDR3 comprises 13 residues. DNA for the CDR3: TGTGCCAGCAGCTCACTGTCTAACTACGAGCAGTACTTC. This gives the protein CASSSLSNYEQYF.

This chain connects TRBV7-8 to TRBJ2-1, with 10 positions matching TRBD2. The CDR3 loop spans 15 amino acids. In germline, CDR1 is SGHVS, CDR2 FQNEAQ. The V segment lost 7 bases and the J segment 4 bases; nucleotides outside the gene matches: 7. CDR3 amino acids: CASKPLAGAYNEQFF. The CDR3 bases are TGTGCCAGCAAACCCCTAGCGGGAGCATACAATGAGCAGTTCTTC.

This clone was found once. The chain joins TRBV30 to TRBJ2-3; D unresolved. From germline, CDR1 is GTSNPN and CDR2 SVGIG (reference sequence). The V end was cut by 2 bases, the J end by 5 bases, with 11 bases between. The CDR3 sequence is 13 residues long. Written as DNA, the CDR3 is TGTGCCTGGAGTCCACGAGGTGGAGATACGCAGTATTTT. Translation: CAWSPRGGDTQYF.

The V call is TRBV6-1, the J call TRBJ2-1; 8 bases align to TRBD2. CDR1 is MNHNS and CDR2 is SASEGT in the germline V gene. This CDR3 has 18 amino acids. V gave up 1 base and J gave up 5 bases; unmatched junction bases: 13. CDR3 sequence reads: CASSEEIGREDPDNEQFF. CDR3 nucleotides: TGTGCCAGCAGTGAAGAGATTGGGCGGGAGGACCCAGACAATGAGCAGTTCTTC.

In regard to this clone: The sample holds other DNA sequences that translate to the same CDR3. The rearrangement links TRBV9 to TRBJ1-3, with D unclear. Germline loops: CDR1 SGDLS, CDR2 YYNGEE. V lost 0 bases and J lost 4, with 11 bases in between. The CDR3 has 15 amino acids. The CDR3 here is CASSVDRGPGNTIYF. CDR3 nucleotides: TGTGCCAGCAGCGTAGACCGGGGTCCCGGAAACACCATATATTTT.

J is TRBJ1-5 and V is TRBV30; D may be TRBD1 (5 bases). Trimming took off 2 bases at V and 0 bases at J, with 17 bases between the two ends. Germline CDR1 reads GTSNPN; CDR2 reads SVGIG (reference sequence). This CDR3 contains 17 residues. The DNA for the CDR3 is TGTGCCTGGAGTCCCGGACTTTGGGACTATAGCAATCAGCCCCAGCATTTT. Protein: CAWSPGLWDYSNQPQHF.

This rearrangement joins TRBV9 to TRBJ2-2; 13 positions match TRBD2. Germline V lookup: CDR1 SGDLS, CDR2 YYNGEE. The CDR3 contains 16 residues. Trimming removed 3 bases from V and 4 bases from J; junction bases left unmatched: 3. The DNA of the CDR3 is TGTGCCAGCAGCGAAGGGACTAGCGGGACCACCGGGGAGCTGTTTTTT. Its protein is CASSEGTSGTTGELFF.

This clone was detected only a few times. The chain uses TRBV28 and TRBJ1-6; a possible D gene is TRBD1 (5 bases). The germline CDR1 and CDR2 sequences are MDHEN and SYDVKM. V lost 5 bases and J 14 bases, leaving 16 bases between the germline ends. The CDR3 sequence is 13 residues long. The CDR3 DNA follows: TGTGCCAGCAGTGGGACTGGGTTTATTTCCCTCCACTTT. Residues: CASSGTGFISLHF.

The chain employs TRBV4-1 and TRBJ2-5; 10 bases map to TRBD2. The CDR3 runs to 15 residues. Looked up from germline, CDR1 is MGHRA and CDR2 is YSYEKL. V gave up 6 bases and J gave up 1 base; unmatched junction bases: 5. In nucleotides, the CDR3 is TGCGCCAGCAGTCGGACTAGCGGACCCCAAGAGACCCAGTACTTC. This codes for CASSRTSGPQETQYF.

Concerning this clone itself: This sample includes further DNA sequences coding for the same CDR3. V usage is TRBV9 and J usage is TRBJ2-1, with 9 bases matching TRBD2. The CDR3 covers 15 residues. The ends lost 3 bases at V and 0 bases at J; junction bases unmatched: 1. Germline V gives CDR1 SGDLS, CDR2 YYNGEE. CDR3 bases: TGTGCCAGCAGCGGTAGCGGGGGCTCCTACAATGAGCAGTTCTTC. It specifies CASSGSGGSYNEQFF.

The J gene is TRBJ2-7, the V gene TRBV5-6; possible D gene TRBD2, 7 bases. V lost 2 bases and J lost 4, with 13 bases in between. Germline V CDR1 and CDR2: SGHDT, YYEEEE. The CDR3 covers 14 residues. The DNA for the CDR3 is TGTGCCAGCAGCTTCCGGGGGGCGCTGTACGAGCAGTACTTC. It encodes CASSFRGALYEQYF.

The rearrangement links TRBV4-1 to TRBJ2-2; D is possibly TRBD2 (5 bases). V was shortened by 0 bases and J by 5 bases, with 16 bases between the two germline ends. The germline CDR1 and CDR2 sequences are MGHRA and YSYEKL. The CDR3 contains 17 residues. In DNA, the CDR3 is TGCGCCAGCAGCCAAGAAGATTGGGGAACGGGGACCGGGGAGCTGTTTTTT. Translation gives CASSQEDWGTGTGELFF.

The gene calls are TRBV7-9 and TRBJ2-3, with TRBD2 identical over 12 bases. The CDR3 is made up of 16 amino acids. V shed 5 bases, J shed 4 bases, and the junction held 7 bases outside the gene matches. Germline-derived CDR1 and CDR2 are SEHNR and FQNEAQ (reference sequence). The CDR3 sequence: CASSPLLAGGPDTQYF. CDR3 in DNA: TGTGCCAGCAGCCCATTACTAGCGGGGGGCCCAGATACGCAGTATTTT.

V usage is TRBV2 and J usage is TRBJ2-7; D assignment may be TRBD1 or TRBD2 (6 bases each). CDR3 size: 14 residues. Between the trimmed V and J ends, which lost 3 bases and 4 bases, there was a span of 13 bases. The germline CDR1 and CDR2 sequences are SNHLY and FYNNEI. The CDR3 spells CASSDPGAKYEQYF. DNA for the CDR3: TGTGCCAGCAGTGATCCGGGGGCGAAGTACGAGCAGTACTTC.